A single TCR beta chain is shown here with its context. Its antigen remains unidentified. Base qualities are missing; no much larger clone stands one base away. CDR1 SGHTA and CDR2 FQGTGA are derived from the germline V gene. Including cysteine and phenylalanine, the CDR3 has 14 amino acids. Solely the CDR3 DNA is kept, with 42 bases framed from the first base. The record originates from a study of blood T cells in healthy people across ages (dated by TCRdb to between 2015 and 2017). Describing the broader study: In model experiments, template switching captured about one uniquely barcoded TCR beta cDNA molecule for every two T cells. Using deep sequencing normalized with unique cDNA molecular identifiers, the study measured how TCR beta repertoire diversity changes with age. The donors were split into four age groups: young (average 16 years), middle-aged (39), aged (about 56) and long-lived (82). To avoid experimental bias, donors of different ages were spread randomly across the sequencing lanes. For two donors (one aged 18 to 29 and one aged 80 or older), the study analyzed two additional independent replicas of 1 million unique cDNA reads from the same blood draw.

Libraries came from 5' RACE. A second about 6 to 11 cycle PCR used a sample-barcoded 5' primer and a J-beta primer mix. A template-switch 5' adaptor carrying 12 random nucleotides introduced a unique molecular identifier onto each TCR beta cDNA molecule. At least 2.5 million CDR3-containing paired-end reads were obtained from each sample. All of the RNA was converted into first-strand cDNA using the Mint cDNA synthesis kit, with a TRBC-specific oligonucleotide serving as the primer. Following uracil-DNA glycosylase treatment, a first 18-cycle PCR with universal primers M1SS and BC2_uni_R was performed on all cDNA. The original methods were these. Normalization of each sample was performed by random selection of 1 million high-quality reads, each carrying a distinct molecular identifier. Reads with shared molecular identifiers were discarded instead of being binned into consensus sequences. MiTCR, run with a Q25 quality threshold and the strictest error-elimination algorithm, handled CDR3 identification, clonotype clustering and error correction. A nonparametric unseen species model using Euler transformation provided a lower-bound estimate of total TCR beta diversity. Using fastp trimming at Q25 and MiXCR clonotype assembly, TCRdb reanalyzed the public sequencing data and kept in-frame beta chains. Every distinct CDR3 protein forms one entry, paired with its most common genes and DNA. These V and J calls are TCRdb output, not the study's own analysis. The sample table holds approximately 1,700,000 distinct CDR3 sequences, of which roughly two fifths were seen once. 23% of the sample is in the top ten clones.

The donors were roughly 38 Caucasian individuals from Russia, aged roughly 6 to 90 years, who were systemically healthy. Each donor gave approximately 9.3 milliliters of peripheral blood, collected into EDTA-treated Vacutainer tubes. Ficoll-Paque density-gradient centrifugation was used to isolate PBMCs, with at least 7 million per sample. Trizol reagent was used to extract total RNA from the PBMCs, yielding at least 5.5 micrograms per sample. For every donor, an aliquot of PBMCs went through flow cytometry to measure the percentages of naive CD45RAhigh/CD27high T cells. Beyond this particular receptor, the publication reports: The long-lived group showed more naive CD4+ T cells, fewer expanded clones and increased TCR diversity than the aged group, suggesting age selection. Conclusive comparison of naive and antigen-experienced compartments was prevented by the profiling of bulk unsorted PBMCs. Because the CMV infection status of the donors was unknown, age-related changes in expanded clonotypes may potentially have been confounded. As age increased, observed TCR beta diversity per million T cells dropped in a roughly linear way, and a significant reduction was already evident by age around 41. Estimates of total diversity from one million sequenced T cells were regarded as lower bounds and underestimates. The percentage of naive T cells measured by flow cytometry correlated strongly with observed TCR beta diversity.

Sequencing input: blood. This sequence was found in a human donor in good health. Recombination linked TRBV7-3 to TRBJ2-1; too little of a D gene remains to name it. The last part of the DNA fits TRBJ2-7 better; the J call may be wrong. The DNA sequence is given as TGTGCCAGCAGCTTACTCTTTTCCTACAATGAGCAGTACTTC. It translates to CASSLLFSYNEQYF.